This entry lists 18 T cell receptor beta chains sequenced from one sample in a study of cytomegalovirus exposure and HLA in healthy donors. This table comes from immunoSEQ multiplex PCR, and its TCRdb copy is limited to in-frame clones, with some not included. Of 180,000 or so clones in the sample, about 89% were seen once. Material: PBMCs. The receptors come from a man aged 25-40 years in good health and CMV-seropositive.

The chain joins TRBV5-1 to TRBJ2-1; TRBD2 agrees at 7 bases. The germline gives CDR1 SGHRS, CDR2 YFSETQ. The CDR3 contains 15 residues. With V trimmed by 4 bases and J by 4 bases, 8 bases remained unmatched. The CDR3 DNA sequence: TGCGCCAGCAGCGTACCCGGGACTAATTACAATGAGCAGTTCTTC. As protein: CASSVPGTNYNEQFF.

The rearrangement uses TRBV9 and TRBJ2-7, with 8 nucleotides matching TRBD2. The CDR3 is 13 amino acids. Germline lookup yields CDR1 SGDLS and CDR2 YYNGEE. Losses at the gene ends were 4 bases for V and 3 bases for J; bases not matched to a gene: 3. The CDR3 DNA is TGTGCCAGCAGCTCCGGGGGGGGCTACGAGCAGTACTTC. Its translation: CASSSGGGYEQYF.

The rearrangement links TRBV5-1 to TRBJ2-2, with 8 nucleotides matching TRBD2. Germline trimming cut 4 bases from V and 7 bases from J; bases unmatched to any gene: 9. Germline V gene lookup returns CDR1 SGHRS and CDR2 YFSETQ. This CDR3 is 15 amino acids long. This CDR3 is CASSTDLAGGGELFF. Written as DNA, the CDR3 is TGCGCCAGCAGCACAGACCTCGCGGGGGGCGGGGAGCTGTTTTTT.

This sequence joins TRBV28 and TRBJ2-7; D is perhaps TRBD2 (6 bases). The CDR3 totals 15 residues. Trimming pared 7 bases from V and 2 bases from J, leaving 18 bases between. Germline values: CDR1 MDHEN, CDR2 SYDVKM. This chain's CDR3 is CASTNAAGWAYEQYF. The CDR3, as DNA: TGTGCCAGCACCAATGCGGCGGGATGGGCCTACGAGCAGTACTTC.

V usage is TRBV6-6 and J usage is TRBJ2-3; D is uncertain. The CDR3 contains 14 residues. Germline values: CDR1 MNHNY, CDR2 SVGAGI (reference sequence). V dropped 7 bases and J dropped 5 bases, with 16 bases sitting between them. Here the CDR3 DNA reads TGTGCCAGCACCCAAACGAGAGCTGGAGATACGCAGTATTTT. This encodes CASTQTRAGDTQYF.

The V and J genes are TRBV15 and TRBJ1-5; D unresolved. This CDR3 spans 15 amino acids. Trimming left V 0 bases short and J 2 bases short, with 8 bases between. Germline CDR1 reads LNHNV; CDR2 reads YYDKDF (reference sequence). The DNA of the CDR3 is TGTGCCACCAGCAGAGATCTTGGGGGCAATCAGCCCCAGCATTTT. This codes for CATSRDLGGNQPQHF. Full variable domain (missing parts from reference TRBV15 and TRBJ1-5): DAMVIQNPRYQVTQFGKPVTLSCSQTLNHNVMYWYQQKSSQAPKLLFHYYDKDFNNEADTPDNFQSRRPNTSFCFLDIRSPGLGDTAMYLCATSRDLGGNQPQHFGDGTRLSIL.

CDR3 sequence (DNA): TGTGCCAGCAGGCCGGGACTAGTGGAGGATGAGCAGTTCTTC. Amino acid sequence: CASRPGLVEDEQFF. V is TRBV11-2 and J is TRBJ2-1, with 8 bases matching TRBD2. J lost 8 bases, V lost 6 bases, and 9 bases had no gene match. The CDR3 runs to 14 residues. CDR1 is SGHAT, CDR2 FQNNGV, per germline.

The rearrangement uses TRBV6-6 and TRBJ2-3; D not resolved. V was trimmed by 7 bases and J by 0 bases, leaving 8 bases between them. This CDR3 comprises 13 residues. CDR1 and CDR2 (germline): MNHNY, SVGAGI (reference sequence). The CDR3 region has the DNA TGTGCCAGCAAAGCCACTAGCACAGATACGCAGTATTTT. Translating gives CASKATSTDTQYF.

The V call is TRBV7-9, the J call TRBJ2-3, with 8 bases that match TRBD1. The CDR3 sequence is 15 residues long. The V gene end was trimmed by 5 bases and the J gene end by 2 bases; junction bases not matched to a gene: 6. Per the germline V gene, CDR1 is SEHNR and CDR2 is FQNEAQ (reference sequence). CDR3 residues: CASSARGPLTDTQYF. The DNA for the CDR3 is TGTGCCAGCAGCGCCAGGGGGCCCCTCACAGATACGCAGTATTTT.

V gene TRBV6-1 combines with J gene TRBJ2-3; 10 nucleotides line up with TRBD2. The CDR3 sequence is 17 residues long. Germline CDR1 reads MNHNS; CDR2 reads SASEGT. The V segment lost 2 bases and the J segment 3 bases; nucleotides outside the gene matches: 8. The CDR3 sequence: CASSEIRSGRGTDTQYF. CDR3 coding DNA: TGTGCCAGCAGTGAAATTAGAAGCGGGAGGGGTACAGATACGCAGTATTTT.

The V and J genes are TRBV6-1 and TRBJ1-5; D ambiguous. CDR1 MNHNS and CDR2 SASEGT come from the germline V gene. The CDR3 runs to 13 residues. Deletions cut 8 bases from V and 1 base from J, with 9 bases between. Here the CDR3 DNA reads TGTGCCAGCCATATCTCAAGCAATCAGCCCCAGCATTTT. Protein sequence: CASHISSNQPQHF.

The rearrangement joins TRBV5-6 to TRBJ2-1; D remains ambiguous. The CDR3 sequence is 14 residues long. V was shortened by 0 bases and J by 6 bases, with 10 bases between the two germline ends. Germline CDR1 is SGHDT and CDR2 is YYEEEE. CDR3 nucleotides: TGTGCCAGCAGCTTGGAAGGGCGTGTCAATGAGCAGTTCTTC. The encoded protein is CASSLEGRVNEQFF.

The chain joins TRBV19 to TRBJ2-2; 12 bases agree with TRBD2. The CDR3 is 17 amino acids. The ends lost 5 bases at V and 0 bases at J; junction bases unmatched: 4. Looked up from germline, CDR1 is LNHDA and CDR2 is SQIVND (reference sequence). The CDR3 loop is CASSLGLAGPNTGELFF. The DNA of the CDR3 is TGTGCCAGTAGTCTCGGACTAGCGGGACCGAACACCGGGGAGCTGTTTTTT.

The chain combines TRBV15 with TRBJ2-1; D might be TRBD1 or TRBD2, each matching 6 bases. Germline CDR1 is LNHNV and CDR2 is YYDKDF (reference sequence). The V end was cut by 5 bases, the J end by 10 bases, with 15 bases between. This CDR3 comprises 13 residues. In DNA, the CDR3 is TGTGCCACCAGCCACAGGAGGGGGACAGAGCAGTTCTTC. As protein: CATSHRRGTEQFF.

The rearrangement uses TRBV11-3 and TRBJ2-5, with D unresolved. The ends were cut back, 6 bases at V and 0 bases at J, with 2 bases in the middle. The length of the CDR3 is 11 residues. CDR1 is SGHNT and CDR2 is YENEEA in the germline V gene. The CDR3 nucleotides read TGTGCCAGCAGGAACCAAGAGACCCAGTACTTC. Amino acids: CASRNQETQYF. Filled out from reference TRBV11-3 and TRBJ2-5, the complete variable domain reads EAGVVQSPRYKIIEKKQPVAFWCNPISGHNTLYWYLQNLGQGPELLIRYENEEAVDDSQLPKDRFSAERLKGVDSTLKIQPAELGDSAVYLCASRNQETQYFGPGTRLLVL.

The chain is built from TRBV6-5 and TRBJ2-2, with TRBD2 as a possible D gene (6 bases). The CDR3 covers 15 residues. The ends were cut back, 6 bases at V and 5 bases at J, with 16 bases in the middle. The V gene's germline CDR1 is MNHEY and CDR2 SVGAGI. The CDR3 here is CASRPPGTVTGELFF. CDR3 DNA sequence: TGTGCCAGCAGGCCTCCCGGGACTGTTACCGGGGAGCTGTTTTTT.

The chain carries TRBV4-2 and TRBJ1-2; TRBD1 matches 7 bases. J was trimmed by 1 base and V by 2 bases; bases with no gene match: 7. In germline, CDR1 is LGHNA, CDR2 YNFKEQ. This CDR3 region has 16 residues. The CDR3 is CASSQNHRGYNYGYTF. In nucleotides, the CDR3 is TGTGCCAGCAGCCAAAACCACAGGGGTTATAACTATGGCTACACCTTC.

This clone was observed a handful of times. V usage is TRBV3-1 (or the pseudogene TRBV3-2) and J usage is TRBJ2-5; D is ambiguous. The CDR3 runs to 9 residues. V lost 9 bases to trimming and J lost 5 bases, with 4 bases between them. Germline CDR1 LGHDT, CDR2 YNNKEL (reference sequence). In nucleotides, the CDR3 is TGTGCCAGTGGGGAGACCCAGTACTTC. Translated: CASGETQYF.